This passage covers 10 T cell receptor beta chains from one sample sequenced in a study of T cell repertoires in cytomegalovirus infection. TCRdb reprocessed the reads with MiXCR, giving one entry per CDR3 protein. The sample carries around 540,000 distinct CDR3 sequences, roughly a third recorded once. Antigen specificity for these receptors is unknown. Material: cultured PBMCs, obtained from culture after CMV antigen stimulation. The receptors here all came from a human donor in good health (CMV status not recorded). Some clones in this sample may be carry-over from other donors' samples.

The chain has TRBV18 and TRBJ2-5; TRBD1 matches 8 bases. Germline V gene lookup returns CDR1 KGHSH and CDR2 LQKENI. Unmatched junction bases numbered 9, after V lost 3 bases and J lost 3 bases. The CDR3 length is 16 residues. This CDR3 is CASSPPSTGVKETQYF. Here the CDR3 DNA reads TGTGCCAGCTCACCCCCTTCGACAGGGGTTAAAGAGACCCAGTACTTC.

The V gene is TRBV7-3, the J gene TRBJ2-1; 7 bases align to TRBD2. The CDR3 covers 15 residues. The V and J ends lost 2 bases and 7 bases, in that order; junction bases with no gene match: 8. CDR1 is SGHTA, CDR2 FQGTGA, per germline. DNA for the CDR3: TGTGCCAGCAGCTTATGGGGCGGGGGAAAAAATGAGCAGTTCTTC. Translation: CASSLWGGGKNEQFF.

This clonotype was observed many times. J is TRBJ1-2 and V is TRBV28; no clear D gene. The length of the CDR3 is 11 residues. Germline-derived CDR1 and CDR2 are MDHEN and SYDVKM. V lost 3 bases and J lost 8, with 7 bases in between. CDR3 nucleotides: TGTGCCAGCAGTTTTATAGAAGGCTACACCTTC. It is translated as CASSFIEGYTF.

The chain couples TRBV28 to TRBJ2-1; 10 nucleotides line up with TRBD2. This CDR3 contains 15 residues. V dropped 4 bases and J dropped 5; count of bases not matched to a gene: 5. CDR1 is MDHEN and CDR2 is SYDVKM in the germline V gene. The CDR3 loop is CASSSPAGGHNEQFF. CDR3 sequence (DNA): TGTGCCAGCAGTTCCCCAGCGGGAGGGCACAATGAGCAGTTCTTC.

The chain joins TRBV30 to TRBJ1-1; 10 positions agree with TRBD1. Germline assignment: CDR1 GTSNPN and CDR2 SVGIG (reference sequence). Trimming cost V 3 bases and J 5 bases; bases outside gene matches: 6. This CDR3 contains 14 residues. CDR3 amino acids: CAWRGQGLGTEAFF. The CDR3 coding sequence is TGTGCCTGGAGGGGACAGGGGTTGGGTACTGAAGCTTTCTTT.

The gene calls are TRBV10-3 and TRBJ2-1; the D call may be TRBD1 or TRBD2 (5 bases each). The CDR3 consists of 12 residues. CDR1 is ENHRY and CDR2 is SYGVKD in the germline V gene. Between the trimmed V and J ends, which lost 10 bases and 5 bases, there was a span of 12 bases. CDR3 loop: CATGTTNNEQFF. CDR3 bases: TGTGCCACCGGGACCACTAACAATGAGCAGTTCTTC.

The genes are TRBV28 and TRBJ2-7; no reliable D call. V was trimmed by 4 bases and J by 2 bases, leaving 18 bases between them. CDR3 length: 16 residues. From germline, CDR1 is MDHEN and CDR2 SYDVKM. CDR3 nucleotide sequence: TGTGCCAGCAGTTCGCCCCAAGCGTATCGGGCCTACGAGCAGTACTTC. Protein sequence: CASSSPQAYRAYEQYF.

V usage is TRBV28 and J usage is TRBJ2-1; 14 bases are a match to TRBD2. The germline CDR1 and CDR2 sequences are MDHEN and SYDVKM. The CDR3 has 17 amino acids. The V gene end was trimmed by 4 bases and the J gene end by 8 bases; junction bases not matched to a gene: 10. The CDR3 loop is CASSSPGLAGVPDEQFF. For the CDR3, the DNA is TGTGCCAGCAGTTCGCCGGGACTAGCGGGAGTACCGGATGAGCAGTTCTTC.

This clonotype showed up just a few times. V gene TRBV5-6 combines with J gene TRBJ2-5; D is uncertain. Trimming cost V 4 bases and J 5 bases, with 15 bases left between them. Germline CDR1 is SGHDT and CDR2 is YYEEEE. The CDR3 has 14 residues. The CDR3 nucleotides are TGTGCCAGCAGCGGATTCTCCCGCAGGGAGACCCAGTACTTC. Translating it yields CASSGFSRRETQYF.

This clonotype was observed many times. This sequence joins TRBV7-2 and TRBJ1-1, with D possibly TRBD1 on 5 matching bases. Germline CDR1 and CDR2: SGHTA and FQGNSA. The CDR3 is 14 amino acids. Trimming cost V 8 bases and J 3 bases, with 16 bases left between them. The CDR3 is CASVPDSSYTEAFF. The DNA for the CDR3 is TGTGCCAGCGTTCCCGACAGTTCCTACACTGAAGCTTTCTTT.